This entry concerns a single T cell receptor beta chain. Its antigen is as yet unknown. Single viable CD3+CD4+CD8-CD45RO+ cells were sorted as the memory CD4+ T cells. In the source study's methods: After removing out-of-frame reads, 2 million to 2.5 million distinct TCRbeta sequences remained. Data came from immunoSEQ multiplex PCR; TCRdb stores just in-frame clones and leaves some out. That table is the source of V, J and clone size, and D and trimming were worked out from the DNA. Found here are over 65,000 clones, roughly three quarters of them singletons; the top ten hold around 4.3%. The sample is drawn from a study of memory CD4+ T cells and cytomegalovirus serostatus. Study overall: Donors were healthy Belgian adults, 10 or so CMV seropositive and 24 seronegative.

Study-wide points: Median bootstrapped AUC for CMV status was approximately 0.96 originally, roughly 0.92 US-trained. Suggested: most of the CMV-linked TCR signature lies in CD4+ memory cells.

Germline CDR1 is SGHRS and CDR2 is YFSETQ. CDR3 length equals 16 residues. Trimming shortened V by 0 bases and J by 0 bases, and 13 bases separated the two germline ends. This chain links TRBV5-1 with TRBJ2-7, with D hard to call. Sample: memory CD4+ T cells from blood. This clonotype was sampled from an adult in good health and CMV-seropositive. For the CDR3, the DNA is TGCGCCAGCAGCTTGGCCCCTGACTGGAGCTCCTACGAGCAGTACTTC. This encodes CASSLAPDWSSYEQYF. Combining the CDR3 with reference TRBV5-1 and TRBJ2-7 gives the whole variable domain KAGVTQTPRYLIKTRGQQVTLSCSPISGHRSVSWYQQTPGQGLQFLFEYFSETQRNKGNFPGRFSGRQFSNSRSEMNVSTLELGDSALYLCASSLAPDWSSYEQYFGPGTRLTVT.